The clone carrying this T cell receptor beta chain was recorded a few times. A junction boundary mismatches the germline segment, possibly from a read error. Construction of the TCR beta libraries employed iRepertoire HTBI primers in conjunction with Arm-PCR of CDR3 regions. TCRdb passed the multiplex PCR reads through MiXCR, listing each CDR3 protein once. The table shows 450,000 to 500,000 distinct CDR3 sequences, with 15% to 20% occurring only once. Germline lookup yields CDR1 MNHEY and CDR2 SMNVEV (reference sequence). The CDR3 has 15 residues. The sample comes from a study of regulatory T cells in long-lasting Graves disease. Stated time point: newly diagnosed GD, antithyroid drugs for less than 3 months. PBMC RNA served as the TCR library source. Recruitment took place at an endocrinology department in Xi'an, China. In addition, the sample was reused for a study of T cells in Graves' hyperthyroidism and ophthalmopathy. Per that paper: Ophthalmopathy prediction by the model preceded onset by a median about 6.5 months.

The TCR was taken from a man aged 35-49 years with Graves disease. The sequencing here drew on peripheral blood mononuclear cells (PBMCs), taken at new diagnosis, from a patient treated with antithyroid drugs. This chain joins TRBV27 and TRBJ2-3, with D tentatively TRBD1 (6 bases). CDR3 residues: CASTKLTGTPDTRYF. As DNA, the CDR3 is TGTGCCAGCACTAAACTCACAGGGACCCCAGATACGCGGTATTTT.